The 20 T cell receptor beta chains below come from one sample, sequenced in a study of graft-versus-host responses after intestinal transplantation. Produced via immunoSEQ multiplex PCR; TCRdb's table is partial and in-frame only. This sample has around 110,000 clones; just over 90% occur once, and the top ten carry 0.23%. The antigens these receptors bind are not known. Sample: unstimulated CD4+ T cells sorted from spleen or lymph node cells, taken before transplant. The receptors stem from a human donor who was the organ donor for an intestinal transplant.

A single count supports this clone. The rearrangement uses TRBV4-2 and TRBJ2-1; D remains ambiguous. The V gene lost 6 bases and the J gene lost 6 bases, with 9 bases spanning the gap. Germline lookup yields CDR1 LGHNA and CDR2 YNFKEQ. The CDR3 has 12 amino acids. The CDR3 protein is CASREIANEQFF. CDR3 bases: TGTGCCAGCAGGGAGATAGCCAATGAGCAGTTCTTC.

This chain joins TRBV5-5 and TRBJ2-5, with TRBD1 identical over 12 bases. The trim removed 4 bases at V and 5 bases at J, leaving 6 bases unmatched. In germline, CDR1 is SGHKS, CDR2 YYEKEE (reference sequence). This CDR3 has 15 amino acids. The CDR3 is CASSLGTGGAETQYF. Here the CDR3 DNA reads TGTGCCAGCAGCCTCGGGACAGGGGGCGCCGAGACCCAGTACTTC.

Note on this clone: The same CDR3 arises from other DNA sequences in this sample as well. This chain links TRBV30 with TRBJ1-1; tentatively, D is TRBD1 (6 bases). V was shortened by 1 base and J by 3 bases, with 9 bases between the two germline ends. Per the germline V gene, CDR1 is GTSNPN and CDR2 is SVGIG (reference sequence). The CDR3 runs to 13 residues. CDR3: CAWSGGGHTEAFF. CDR3 nucleotides: TGTGCCTGGAGTGGGGGGGGGCACACTGAAGCTTTCTTT.

The chain joins TRBV15 to TRBJ2-1; TRBD1 aligns across 7 bases. Germline CDR1 and CDR2: LNHNV and YYDKDF (reference sequence). This CDR3 spans 15 amino acids. V trimming: 4 bases; J trimming: 5 bases; junction bases outside the gene matches: 8. The CDR3 DNA sequence: TGTGCCACCAGCAAACGACAGGGTACCCACAATGAGCAGTTCTTC. It translates to CATSKRQGTHNEQFF.

The chain employs TRBV5-1 and TRBJ2-3, with 8 bases fitting TRBD1. CDR1 and CDR2 from the germline V gene are SGHRS and YFSETQ. The CDR3 contains 14 residues. V was clipped by 3 bases and J by 1 base; unmatched bases: 1. The CDR3 DNA sequence: TGCGCCAGCAGCTCCAGGGGGCGCACAGATACGCAGTATTTT. This translates into CASSSRGRTDTQYF.

CDR3 in amino acids: CASSYRKARDNEQFF. Written as DNA, the CDR3 is TGTGCCAGCAGTTATAGGAAGGCCAGGGACAATGAGCAGTTCTTC. The chain combines TRBV6-5 with TRBJ2-1, with D perhaps TRBD1 (5 bases). The CDR3 runs 15 residues. Germline V lookup: CDR1 MNHEY, CDR2 SVGAGI. Deletions cut 3 bases from V and 5 bases from J, with 14 bases between.

The chain employs TRBV6-5 and TRBJ1-2; D is possibly TRBD1 (5 bases). CDR1 and CDR2 from the germline V gene are MNHEY and SVGAGI. CDR3 length: 13 amino acids. Trimming pared 6 bases from V and 3 bases from J, leaving 11 bases between. The CDR3 nucleotides are TGTGCCAGCAGGAGGAGGGGCGACTATGGCTACACCTTC. Translating gives CASRRRGDYGYTF.

The chain carries TRBV5-1 and TRBJ2-7; TRBD1 agrees at 11 bases. The V segment lost 4 bases and the J segment 5 bases; nucleotides outside the gene matches: 11. Germline CDR1 and CDR2: SGHRS and YFSETQ. This CDR3 has 16 residues. The CDR3 nucleotides are TGCGCCAGCAGCCCTCCCCTGACGGGACAGGGGGACGAGCAGTACTTC. This encodes CASSPPLTGQGDEQYF.

This clone showed up just once. This sequence joins TRBV28 and TRBJ2-5; 11 positions match TRBD1. Gene TRBJ2-7 matches the end of the DNA better, so the J call may be wrong. The CDR3 contains 19 residues. CDR1 is MDHEN and CDR2 is SYDVKM in the germline V gene. CDR3 amino acids: CASSLFNVRDRGSSYEQYF. The CDR3 DNA follows: TGTGCCAGCAGTTTATTTAACGTCCGGGACAGGGGGTCCTCCTACGAGCAGTACTTC.

This clone was seen only once. The chain links TRBV6-1 to TRBJ1-2, with 8 bases identical to TRBD1. The CDR3 runs 14 residues. Germline CDR1 reads MNHNS; CDR2 reads SASEGT. V gave up 3 bases and J gave up 7 bases; unmatched junction bases: 7. The CDR3 is CASSDLSGQVGYTF. Here the CDR3 DNA reads TGTGCCAGCAGTGATTTGTCGGGACAGGTTGGCTACACCTTC.

In its sample, this clone was seen once. The V and J genes are TRBV28 and TRBJ2-7; 7 bases are shared with TRBD1. The germline gives CDR1 MDHEN, CDR2 SYDVKM. The CDR3 covers 14 residues. After removal of 5 bases from V and 5 bases from J, the junction contained 9 bases not matched to a gene. CDR3 residues: CASSLRQGVHEQYF. In DNA form, the CDR3 reads TGTGCCAGCAGTCTCCGACAGGGAGTCCACGAGCAGTACTTC.

CDR3 amino acids: CASSYKDRGNEQYF. As DNA, the CDR3 is TGTGCCAGCAGTTATAAAGACAGGGGGAACGAGCAGTACTTC. V usage is TRBV6-5 and J usage is TRBJ2-7; TRBD1 aligns across 9 bases. Trimming took 3 bases from V and 5 from J; bases not matched to a gene: 5. The CDR3 spans 14 residues. Germline values: CDR1 MNHEY, CDR2 SVGAGI.

This sequence joins TRBV6-1 and TRBJ2-7; no definite D call. The CDR3 has 11 residues. Germline-derived CDR1 and CDR2 are MNHNS and SASEGT. The ends were cut back, 2 bases at V and 2 bases at J, with 1 base in the middle. CDR3 protein: CASSEPYEQYF. The CDR3 DNA follows: TGTGCCAGCAGTGAACCCTACGAGCAGTACTTC.

This sequence joins TRBV5-4 and TRBJ1-3; D is ambiguous. The CDR3 totals 15 residues. Trimming cost V 2 bases and J 0 bases, with 9 bases left between them. The V gene's germline CDR1 is SGHNT and CDR2 YYREEE (reference sequence). CDR3 loop: CASSLSQSSGNTIYF. CDR3 coding DNA: TGTGCCAGCAGCTTAAGCCAGTCCTCTGGAAACACCATATATTTT. Variable domain in full (rest from reference TRBV5-4 and TRBJ1-3): ETGVTQSPTHLIKTRGQQVTLRCSSQSGHNTVSWYQQALGQGPQFIFQYYREEENGRGNFPPRFSGLQFPNYSSELNVNALELDDSALYLCASSLSQSSGNTIYFGEGSWLTVV.

This chain joins TRBV18 and TRBJ1-3, with D unresolved. Trimming took 2 bases from V and 7 from J, leaving 21 bases between them. This CDR3 has 17 residues. Germline assignment: CDR1 KGHSH and CDR2 LQKENI. CDR3 sequence: CASSPRATDLSRNTIYF. In nucleotides, the CDR3 is TGTGCCAGCTCACCAAGGGCAACAGACCTCTCGAGGAACACCATATATTTT.

The chain links TRBV5-4 to TRBJ2-3; 16 nucleotides agree with TRBD2. Germline loops: CDR1 SGHNT, CDR2 YYREEE (reference sequence). Unmatched junction bases numbered 8, after V lost 4 bases and J lost 3 bases. This CDR3 spans 18 amino acids. CDR3 bases: TGTGCCAGCAGCCTACCGGGACTAGCGGGAGGGCTGACAGATACGCAGTATTTT. This sequence encodes CASSLPGLAGGLTDTQYF.

V is TRBV5-4 and J is TRBJ2-2; a weak D match, TRBD2 (5 bases). Germline CDR1 reads SGHNT; CDR2 reads YYREEE (reference sequence). The ends were cut back, 1 base at V and 2 bases at J, with 6 bases in the middle. The CDR3 has 14 amino acids. CDR3 in amino acids: CASSLPGNTGELFF. The CDR3 DNA sequence: TGTGCCAGCAGCTTGCCGGGAAACACCGGGGAGCTGTTTTTT.

The chain is built from TRBV11-2 and TRBJ2-1; TRBD2 might be the D (6 bases). The CDR3 loop spans 18 amino acids. Germline CDR1 SGHAT, CDR2 FQNNGV. Trimming left V 1 base short and J 4 bases short, with 20 bases between. Written as DNA, the CDR3 is TGTGCCAGCAGCTTAGGCTCCCGGGGGATTGGAAATTACAATGAGCAGTTCTTC. It is translated as CASSLGSRGIGNYNEQFF.

V usage is TRBV7-9 and J usage is TRBJ2-5, with TRBD2 matching 9 bases. V lost 5 bases to trimming and J lost 5 bases; unmatched junction nucleotides: 12. The CDR3 spans 16 residues. Per the germline V gene, CDR1 is SEHNR and CDR2 is FQNEAQ (reference sequence). CDR3 region: CASSLRAGGGVETQYF. As DNA, the CDR3 is TGTGCCAGCAGCCTCAGAGCGGGAGGAGGAGTGGAGACCCAGTACTTC. Full variable domain (remainder filled in from reference TRBV7-9 and TRBJ2-5): DTGVSQNPRHKITKRGQNVTFRCDPISEHNRLYWYRQTLGQGPEFLTYFQNEAQLEKSRLLSDRFSAERPKGSFSTLEIQRTEQGDSAMYLCASSLRAGGGVETQYFGPGTRLLVL.

This chain links TRBV19 with TRBJ2-3, with 8 bases aligning to TRBD2. After removal of 3 bases from V and 6 bases from J, the junction contained 8 bases not matched to a gene. The CDR3 loop spans 15 amino acids. Germline lookup yields CDR1 LNHDA and CDR2 SQIVND (reference sequence). In DNA form, the CDR3 reads TGTGCCAGTAGTATGTCCGGGACTAGGGCGGATACGCAGTATTTT. Protein product: CASSMSGTRADTQYF.